The following is a TCR beta chain sequence with its context. What it recognizes is unknown. This entry belongs to a study of T cells after yellow fever vaccination. 5'RACE template switching generated TCR cDNA, adding a universal primer site and UMIs. TCRdb re-analysed the 5' RACE reads in MiXCR, keeping a single row per CDR3 protein. Here the sample spans about 320,000 distinct CDR3 sequences, about 10% being singletons. Findings of the study overall: Subsequent to the booster, the majority of primary-vaccination clones reappeared (96% CD4, 85% to 90% CD8).

The CDR3 is 13 residues long. The germline CDR1 and CDR2 sequences are MGHDK and SYGVNS. V lost 6 bases and J lost 10, with 16 bases in between. V and J are TRBV25-1 and TRBJ2-1, with D possibly TRBD1 on 5 matching bases. This sequence originates from a man aged 18-30 years who received the YFV17D yellow fever vaccine. The specimen comprised CD4+ T cells sorted from PBMCs, sampled 45 days after the yellow fever booster vaccination. The CDR3 DNA reads TGTGCCAGCAGAGAACCCAGGGTGGGCGAGCAGTTCTTC. It yields the protein CASREPRVGEQFF.